This T cell receptor beta chain is from a study of CD8 T cells in Susac syndrome. Reverse transcription of 0.5 to 1 ug RNA was performed with random hexamers. The method of amplification for TCR beta CDR3 was immunoSEQ multiplex PCR, covering 54 Vbeta and 13 Jbeta. TCRdb independently ran MiXCR on the immunoSEQ multiplex PCR reads; one entry per CDR3 protein. This table has tens of thousands of distinct CDR3 sequences, just under 95% appearing once. The study, taken as a whole, reports: Maximal CD8+ clonal expansion in Susac was observed within TEMRA cells and among active patients.

From blood CD8+ and CD4+ T cells, TCR beta sequences were generated. Negative isolation yielded CD8+ and CD4+ T cells; FACS enriched TEMRA cells. Trimming stripped 5 bases from V and 3 bases from J, with 13 bases between. The CDR3 is made up of 14 amino acids. Germline assignment: CDR1 LGHDT and CDR2 YNNKEL (reference sequence). Worth noting for this clonotype: The target antigen is unknown.

V usage is TRBV3-1 and J usage is TRBJ2-5; tentative D call: TRBD1 (6 bases). Specimen: CD8+ T cells from PBMCs. The TCR sequence derives from a human donor with Susac syndrome. The CDR3 spells CASSSLAGEETQYF. Here the CDR3 DNA reads TGTGCCAGCAGCTCCCTAGCAGGGGAAGAGACCCAGTACTTC.